This T cell receptor beta chain was obtained from a study of CD8+CD57+ T cells in acquired aplastic anemia. Trimming left V 5 bases short and J 1 base short, with 8 bases between. From germline, CDR1 is SGHTA and CDR2 FQGNSA. The CDR3 covers 14 residues. Researchers used genomic DNA as the template to profile TCR beta VDJ and CDR3. MiXCR was run by TCRdb on the reads, yielding one entry per CDR3 protein. The sample lists 200,000 or so distinct CDR3 sequences, roughly 64% seen once, with under 60% in the top ten. This clonotype was picked up a small number of times. As yet, its antigen is unknown. Study conclusions and caveats: In CD8+ cells, Simpson's diversity showed no significant difference between patients and controls.

The sequence was obtained from a human donor with severe aplastic anemia or a healthy control (not recorded which). The chain combines TRBV7-2 with TRBJ2-2; perhaps TRBD2 as D (5 bases). Specimen: sorted CD4+, CD8+, or CD8+CD57+ T cells (not recorded which) from PBMCs. The CDR3, as DNA: TGTGCCAGCAGCATCAGCGGGAACACCGGGGAGCTGTTTTTT. Protein product: CASSISGNTGELFF.